The 29 T cell receptor beta chains listed next were all sequenced from one sample in a study of CD8 T cells in Susac syndrome. Random hexamers were used to reverse transcribe the RNA input (roughly 0.5 to 1 ug). TCRdb itself ran the immunoSEQ multiplex PCR reads through MiXCR, one entry per CDR3 protein. The sample yields 150,000 to 200,000 distinct CDR3 sequences, approximately 95% seen once. Specimen: CD4+ T cells from PBMCs. These receptors originate from a human donor with multiple sclerosis.

The chain couples TRBV6-6 to TRBJ2-2; the D gene is possibly TRBD1 (6 bases). V was shortened by 7 bases and J by 7 bases, with 22 bases between the two germline ends. CDR1 is MNHNY, CDR2 SVGAGI, per germline (reference sequence). This CDR3 has 16 residues. CDR3 nucleotides: TGTGCCAGCACCCCCCTGGCAGGGGAGATTGACGGGGAGCTGTTTTTT. This gives the protein CASTPLAGEIDGELFF.

The chain couples TRBV7-2 to TRBJ1-2; D might be TRBD1 (6 bases). This CDR3 region has 14 residues. V was cut by 3 bases and J by 5 bases, with 13 bases left in between. Per germline, CDR1 SGHTA and CDR2 FQGNSA. The CDR3 region is CASSFRGGGYGYTF. CDR3 bases: TGTGCCAGCAGCTTCAGGGGAGGTGGTTATGGCTACACCTTC. Full variable domain (outside the CDR3, taken from reference TRBV7-2 and TRBJ1-2): GAGVSQSPSNKVTEKGKDVELRCDPISGHTALYWYRQSLGQGLEFLIYFQGNSAPDKSGLPSDRFSAERTGGSVSTLTIQRTQQEDSAVYLCASSFRGGGYGYTFGSGTRLTVV.

The genes are TRBV3-1 and TRBJ1-1; a weak D match, TRBD1 (6 bases). The V gene lost 4 bases and the J gene lost 2 bases, with 11 bases spanning the gap. This CDR3 region has 14 residues. Germline V gene sequence: CDR1 LGHDT, CDR2 YNNKEL (reference sequence). The CDR3 DNA reads TGTGCCAGCAGCCTATGGACAGCAAACACTGAAGCTTTCTTT. The encoded protein is CASSLWTANTEAFF.

The genes are TRBV15 and TRBJ2-2; 9 nucleotides align to TRBD1. CDR3 length equals 16 residues. Germline V gene sequence: CDR1 LNHNV, CDR2 YYDKDF (reference sequence). V shed 1 base and J 1 base; nucleotides not matched to a gene: 1. The DNA for the CDR3 is TGTGCCACCAGCAGAGGGGGACAGGGGAACACCGGGGAGCTGTTTTTT. This encodes CATSRGGQGNTGELFF.

This clonotype was seen only a few times. V gene TRBV28 combines with J gene TRBJ2-1; D gene unclear. Between the trimmed V and J ends, which lost 5 bases and 4 bases, there was a span of 3 bases. CDR3 length: 11 amino acids. CDR1 and CDR2 from the germline V gene are MDHEN and SYDVKM. Here the CDR3 DNA reads TGTGCCAGCAGTCCATACAATGAGCAGTTCTTC. This codes for CASSPYNEQFF. Looking up the rest from reference TRBV28 and TRBJ2-1 gives the full variable domain: DVKVTQSSRYLVKRTGEKVFLECVQDMDHENMFWYRQDPGLGLRLIYFSYDVKMKEKGDIPEGYSVSREKKERFSLILESASTNQTSMYLCASSPYNEQFFGPGTRLTVL.

J is TRBJ2-7 and V is TRBV29-1; maybe TRBD1 (5 bases). CDR3 size: 15 residues. The V and J ends lost 6 bases and 6 bases respectively, with 24 bases between them. In germline, CDR1 is SQVTM, CDR2 ANQGSEA. As DNA, the CDR3 is TGCAGCGTCGCTACAGGCTTTCTCTCAAGGAGCGAGCAGTACTTC. This codes for CSVATGFLSRSEQYF.

The J gene is TRBJ2-1, the V gene TRBV5-4; 9 bases fit TRBD2. Germline V lookup: CDR1 SGHNT, CDR2 YYREEE (reference sequence). The V segment lost 0 bases and the J segment 6 bases; nucleotides outside the gene matches: 4. This CDR3 comprises 15 residues. CDR3 amino acids: CASSLDSGSLNEQFF. The CDR3 DNA sequence: TGTGCCAGCAGCTTGGATAGCGGGAGCCTCAATGAGCAGTTCTTC.

This clonotype was detected once. The rearrangement uses TRBV7-9 and TRBJ1-2; D uncertain. The V gene lost 7 bases and the J gene lost 5 bases, with 17 bases spanning the gap. The CDR3 covers 14 residues. Per germline, CDR1 SEHNR and CDR2 FQNEAQ (reference sequence). CDR3 nucleotides: TGTGCCAGCAATCCTGACGTTAACCCTTATGGCTACACCTTC. This translates into CASNPDVNPYGYTF.

This clonotype has more than one count but fewer than ten. The V call is TRBV5-1, the J call TRBJ2-3; D ambiguous. Germline V CDR1 and CDR2: SGHRS, YFSETQ. The CDR3 totals 14 residues. V shed 0 bases and J shed 1 base, with 6 bases lying between them. CDR3 sequence: CASSLEGGTDTQYF. CDR3 nucleotides: TGCGCCAGCAGCTTGGAGGGTGGCACAGATACGCAGTATTTT.

This clonotype showed up just once. The rearrangement joins TRBV9 to TRBJ2-3, with TRBD1 identical over 9 bases. Trimming at V came to 2 bases and at J to 7 bases, leaving 8 bases not matched to a gene. There are 15 residues in the CDR3. Germline lookup yields CDR1 SGDLS and CDR2 YYNGEE. This chain's CDR3 is CASSVGDRVIHTQYF. CDR3 bases: TGTGCCAGCAGCGTTGGGGACAGGGTTATCCATACGCAGTATTTT.

The rearrangement links TRBV10-3 to TRBJ2-7, with D possibly being TRBD2 (5 bases). Trimming removed 4 bases at V and 0 bases at J, with 13 bases between. This CDR3 has 15 amino acids. CDR1 and CDR2 (germline): ENHRY, SYGVKD. The CDR3 protein is CAISASVGSSYEQYF. CDR3 nucleotides: TGTGCCATCAGTGCGAGTGTGGGGAGCTCCTACGAGCAGTACTTC.

This chain joins TRBV30 and TRBJ2-1, with D tentatively TRBD2 (6 bases). Trimming left V 2 bases short and J 8 bases short, with 19 bases between. Looked up from germline, CDR1 is GTSNPN and CDR2 is SVGIG (reference sequence). This CDR3 contains 15 residues. As DNA, the CDR3 is TGTGCCTGGAGTAAACGGGGAGGATTAGGGTATGAGCAGTTCTTC. Translation gives CAWSKRGGLGYEQFF.

This chain joins TRBV25-1 and TRBJ1-1, with D perhaps matching TRBD1 (6 bases). This CDR3 spans 14 amino acids. Germline V gives CDR1 MGHDK, CDR2 SYGVNS. V was trimmed by 6 bases and J by 2 bases, leaving 13 bases between them. CDR3 sequence reads: CASREQGFNTEAFF. Here the CDR3 DNA reads TGTGCCAGCAGAGAACAGGGCTTTAACACTGAAGCTTTCTTT. Filled out from reference TRBV25-1 and TRBJ1-1, the complete variable domain reads EADIYQTPRYLVIGTGKKITLECSQTMGHDKMYWYQQDPGMELHLIHYSYGVNSTEKGDLSSESTVSRIRTEHFPLTLESARPSHTSQYLCASREQGFNTEAFFGQGTRLTVV.

This clonotype came up once. V gene TRBV27 combines with J gene TRBJ2-7; 7 bases map to TRBD2. After removal of 3 bases from V and 6 bases from J, the junction contained 11 bases not matched to a gene. CDR3 length: 15 amino acids. The germline gives CDR1 MNHEY, CDR2 SMNVEV (reference sequence). DNA for the CDR3: TGTGCCAGCAGTTTGGGAGGGACCGTCGGCCTCGAGCAGTACTTC. It is translated as CASSLGGTVGLEQYF.

This chain uses TRBV29-1 with TRBJ2-3, with D tentatively TRBD2 (6 bases). Looked up from germline, CDR1 is SQVTM and CDR2 is ANQGSEA. Deletions cut 8 bases from V and 6 bases from J, with 21 bases between. The CDR3 is made up of 14 amino acids. For the CDR3, the DNA is TGCAGCATCGGGACTCCAGTGGAAGGGGATACGCAGTATTTT. As protein: CSIGTPVEGDTQYF.

The J gene is TRBJ1-2, the V gene TRBV10-3; tentatively, D is TRBD1 (6 bases). The germline gives CDR1 ENHRY, CDR2 SYGVKD. The CDR3 is made up of 15 amino acids. Deletions cut 1 base from V and 8 bases from J, with 17 bases between. This CDR3 reads CAISEWQEGGEGYTF. CDR3 nucleotides: TGTGCCATCAGTGAGTGGCAGGAAGGGGGTGAGGGCTACACCTTC.

This clonotype was recorded only once. V is TRBV30 and J is TRBJ1-3; D not resolved. Trimming stripped 1 base from V and 4 bases from J, with 5 bases between. Germline V gene lookup returns CDR1 GTSNPN and CDR2 SVGIG (reference sequence). The CDR3 length is 12 residues. This chain's CDR3 is CAWSGFGNTIYF. The CDR3 DNA sequence: TGTGCCTGGAGTGGGTTCGGAAACACCATATATTTT.

The gene calls are TRBV28 and TRBJ1-5; TRBD1 is a possible D gene (5 bases). Germline CDR1 and CDR2: MDHEN and SYDVKM. The CDR3 sequence is 16 residues long. With 2 bases removed from V and 2 bases from J, the gap between germline ends came to 13 bases. CDR3 sequence: CASSLRGAPGNQPQHF. CDR3 nucleotides: TGTGCCAGCAGTTTACGAGGGGCCCCGGGCAATCAGCCCCAGCATTTT. The full variable domain, its missing parts supplied by reference TRBV28 and TRBJ1-5, is DVKVTQSSRYLVKRTGEKVFLECVQDMDHENMFWYRQDPGLGLRLIYFSYDVKMKEKGDIPEGYSVSREKKERFSLILESASTNQTSMYLCASSLRGAPGNQPQHFGDGTRLSIL.

The chain joins TRBV12-3 or TRBV12-4 to TRBJ1-1, with D perhaps matching TRBD1 (5 bases). The CDR3 has 15 residues. V was clipped by 6 bases and J by 5 bases, with 19 bases between them. The chain's CDR3 is CASSPPDRLLTEAFF. CDR3 in DNA: TGTGCCAGCAGCCCTCCTGACAGATTACTTACTGAAGCTTTCTTT.

The CDR3 DNA follows: TGTGCCAGCAGTCGGGACCGAAACACCGGGGAGCTGTTTTTT. It specifies CASSRDRNTGELFF. V usage is TRBV2 and J usage is TRBJ2-2; perhaps D is TRBD1 or TRBD2 (5 bases each). The length of the CDR3 is 14 residues. CDR1 SNHLY and CDR2 FYNNEI come from the germline V gene. V shed 5 bases and J shed 2 bases, with 9 bases lying between them.

V usage is TRBV5-4 and J usage is TRBJ2-3, with 9 bases lining up with TRBD2. This CDR3 comprises 17 residues. The trim removed 4 bases at V and 4 bases at J, leaving 13 bases unmatched. Germline CDR1 reads SGHNT; CDR2 reads YYREEE (reference sequence). The CDR3 region is CASSPGTSRKLSDTQYF. The CDR3 DNA follows: TGTGCCAGCAGCCCCGGGACTAGCCGCAAACTCTCAGATACGCAGTATTTT.

This rearrangement joins TRBV3-1 to TRBJ1-3; D remains unclear. The CDR3 runs 13 residues. Germline values: CDR1 LGHDT, CDR2 YNNKEL (reference sequence). Trimming shortened V by 8 bases and J by 0 bases, and 8 bases separated the two germline ends. CDR3 DNA sequence: TGTGCCAGCTCCCGTCGCTCTGGAAACACCATATATTTT. Translating gives CASSRRSGNTIYF.

This clonotype was counted a single time. The rearrangement links TRBV2 to TRBJ1-2; D ambiguous. The CDR3 spans 18 residues. Trimming removed 4 bases from V and 4 bases from J, with 25 bases in between. The germline V gene encodes CDR1 SNHLY and CDR2 FYNNEI. CDR3 sequence (DNA): TGTGCCAGCAGTGGGCTTGGGGTGGCGGGGTATAAGGGCTATGGCTACACCTTC. Translation gives CASSGLGVAGYKGYGYTF.

The V gene is TRBV20-1, the J gene TRBJ1-2, with D perhaps TRBD1 (5 bases). The CDR3 has 12 residues. CDR1 is DFQATT and CDR2 is SNEGSKA in the germline V gene (reference sequence). Trimming removed 2 bases from V and 4 bases from J, with 8 bases in between. The CDR3 DNA reads as TGCAGTGCTAGACCTGGGGCCTATGGCTACACCTTC. It translates to CSARPGAYGYTF.

This clonotype has just one count. The chain combines TRBV6-2 or TRBV6-3 with TRBJ1-4; TRBD1 matches at 9 bases. CDR1 MNHEY and CDR2 SVGEGT come from the germline V gene. The CDR3 totals 16 residues. Losses at the gene ends were 0 bases for V and 7 bases for J; bases not matched to a gene: 6. As DNA, the CDR3 is TGTGCCAGCAGTTACTCCTACGGGACAGGGATTGAAAAACTGTTTTTT. Protein sequence: CASSYSYGTGIEKLFF.

V gene TRBV30 combines with J gene TRBJ2-5; D is ambiguous. The CDR3 runs to 13 residues. Germline lookup yields CDR1 GTSNPN and CDR2 SVGIG (reference sequence). Trimming took off 2 bases at V and 5 bases at J, with 12 bases between the two ends. Here the CDR3 DNA reads TGTGCCTGGAGTAATGGACCCGGGGAGACCCAGTACTTC. Translation: CAWSNGPGETQYF.

This clonotype was recorded only once. The V gene is TRBV28, the J gene TRBJ2-7; D might be TRBD1 or TRBD2, each matching 5 bases. The V end was cut by 2 bases, the J end by 1 base, with 9 bases between. The CDR3 extends over 14 amino acids. CDR1 is MDHEN and CDR2 is SYDVKM in the germline V gene. The CDR3 DNA sequence: TGTGCCAGCAGTTTAGCCGGGACGTCCTACGAGCAGTACTTC. Amino acid sequence: CASSLAGTSYEQYF.

The chain is built from TRBV4-3 and TRBJ2-7; TRBD1 agrees at 9 bases. The V gene's germline CDR1 is LGHNA and CDR2 YSLEER. The CDR3 length is 16 residues. V was clipped by 1 base and J by 2 bases; unmatched bases: 6. The CDR3 loop is CASSQGGDRDAYEQYF. In DNA, the CDR3 is TGCGCCAGCAGCCAAGGGGGGGACAGGGATGCCTACGAGCAGTACTTC.

The chain uses TRBV4-3 and TRBJ1-6; D ambiguous. This CDR3 spans 15 amino acids. Trimming removed 1 base at V and 8 bases at J, with 12 bases between. The germline CDR1 and CDR2 sequences are LGHNA and YSLEER. DNA of the CDR3: TGCGCCAGCAGCCAAGGGGTCGGGGTAGATTCACCCCTCCACTTT. It codes for CASSQGVGVDSPLHF.